The 26 T cell receptor beta chains listed next were all sequenced from one sample in a study of metastatic and nonmetastatic thyroid tumors. No patient received treatment before thyroid surgery. TCRdb re-clonotyped the PCR reads through MiXCR. Counted here are about 12,000 clones, 9% to 13% occurring once; the ten biggest clones make up 32%. Material: blood. These receptors were obtained from a female donor with papillary thyroid cancer or a benign thyroid nodule (not recorded which). Some clones in this sample may be carry-over from other donors' samples.

The sample holds many counts of this clone. The gene calls are TRBV15 and TRBJ2-1, with D perhaps TRBD1 (6 bases). This CDR3 has 14 residues. Germline values: CDR1 LNHNV, CDR2 YYDKDF (reference sequence). Trimming cost V 8 bases and J 0 bases, with 11 bases left between them. CDR3 loop: CATWDTSSYNEQFF. Written as DNA, the CDR3 is TGTGCCACCTGGGACACTAGCTCCTACAATGAGCAGTTCTTC.

This clone was seen once. Just one base apart from a much larger clone, this may be a read error. V and J are TRBV30 and TRBJ2-2; tentative D call: TRBD1 (6 bases). The germline V gene encodes CDR1 GTSNPN and CDR2 SVGIG (reference sequence). The CDR3 is 16 residues long. CDR3 coding DNA: TGTGCCTGGGGACCTTCCCTCGGGACACTTACCGGGGAGCTGTTGTTT. It encodes CAWGPSLGTLTGELLF.

V is TRBV30 and J is TRBJ2-3; TRBD2 agrees at 10 bases. Trimming took 0 bases from V and 2 from J; bases not matched to a gene: 5. Germline CDR1 reads GTSNPN; CDR2 reads SVGIG (reference sequence). CDR3 size: 16 residues. The CDR3 protein is CAWSVLTSGPTDTQYF. DNA of the CDR3: TGTGCCTGGAGTGTACTGACTAGCGGGCCCACAGATACGCAGTATTTT.

This clone has a count of ten or more. The V call is TRBV5-1, the J call TRBJ2-1, with TRBD2 matching 7 bases. The CDR3 loop spans 17 amino acids. The V gene end was trimmed by 1 base and the J gene end by 7 bases; junction bases not matched to a gene: 14. Germline CDR1 and CDR2: SGHRS and YFSETQ. This CDR3 is CASSLSGYTDGGNEQFF. CDR3 bases: TGCGCCAGCAGCTTGAGTGGTTACACCGACGGGGGGAATGAGCAGTTCTTC. The full variable domain, rest sourced from reference TRBV5-1 and TRBJ2-1, is KAGVTQTPRYLIKTRGQQVTLSCSPISGHRSVSWYQQTPGQGLQFLFEYFSETQRNKGNFPGRFSGRQFSNSRSEMNVSTLELGDSALYLCASSLSGYTDGGNEQFFGPGTRLTVL.

This clone was detected many times. The chain joins TRBV5-5 to TRBJ1-1, with D unresolved. Germline CDR1 is SGHKS and CDR2 is YYEKEE (reference sequence). Trimming pared 2 bases from V and 4 bases from J, leaving 9 bases between. The CDR3 totals 13 residues. CDR3 region: CASSLVWGTEAFF. CDR3 DNA sequence: TGTGCCAGCAGCTTAGTCTGGGGCACTGAAGCTTTCTTT.

A few counts support this clone. The rearrangement uses TRBV6-1 and TRBJ2-6; D remains ambiguous. The germline V gene has CDR1 MNHNS and CDR2 SASEGT. Trimming cost V 2 bases and J 0 bases, with 5 bases left between them. The CDR3 is made up of 15 amino acids. The CDR3 region has the DNA TGTGCCAGCAGTGAAACTAACTCTGGGGCCAACGTCCTGACTTTC. Amino acids: CASSETNSGANVLTF.

A few counts support this clone. A much larger clone lies a single base off, so this may be a read error. The conserved final phenylalanine or tryptophan is absent from the CDR3, which likely points to a read error. The CDR3, as DNA: TGTGCCAGCAGCCATGAGGACTGGACAGATACGCAGTATTCT. Translation: CASSHEDWTDTQYS. V usage is TRBV4-2 and J usage is TRBJ2-3, with D tentatively TRBD2 (5 bases). The V gene lost 3 bases and the J gene lost 3 bases, with 10 bases spanning the gap. The CDR3 runs to 14 residues. CDR1 and CDR2 (germline): LGHNA, YNFKEQ.

This clone has a count of ten or more. The rearrangement links TRBV30 to TRBJ2-1; D unresolved. Germline CDR1 is GTSNPN and CDR2 is SVGIG (reference sequence). V lost 0 bases to trimming and J lost 7 bases, with 7 bases between them. This CDR3 spans 12 amino acids. DNA of the CDR3: TGTGCCTGGAGTGTAGATCCGAATGAGCAGTTCTTC. Its protein product is CAWSVDPNEQFF.

This clone was detected ten times or more. The genes are TRBV20-1 and TRBJ2-2; D unresolved. Germline-derived CDR1 and CDR2 are DFQATT and SNEGSKA (reference sequence). Trimming stripped 2 bases from V and 0 bases from J, with 4 bases between. The CDR3 runs to 13 residues. CDR3 loop: CSARLANTGELFF. The CDR3 DNA follows: TGCAGTGCTAGACTCGCGAACACCGGGGAGCTGTTTTTT.

This clone was counted many times. The chain is built from TRBV30 and TRBJ1-5; a weak D match, TRBD1 (5 bases). The V and J ends lost 4 bases and 8 bases respectively, with 21 bases between them. Germline-derived CDR1 and CDR2 are GTSNPN and SVGIG (reference sequence). The CDR3 is 15 residues long. CDR3 nucleotides: TGTGCCTGGACCCCGAAAGGGACTTACTTCGAGCCCCAGCATTTT. It codes for CAWTPKGTYFEPQHF.

This clone has ten or more counts. The rearrangement links TRBV28 to TRBJ2-5, with D perhaps given as TRBD1 or TRBD2 (5 bases each). This CDR3 contains 16 residues. Germline V gene data show CDR1 as MDHEN and CDR2 as SYDVKM. V lost 4 bases to trimming and J lost 6 bases, with 21 bases between them. CDR3 coding DNA: TGTGCCAGCAGTTCTCCCGGGACCACCGACCGGAAGACCCAGTACTTC. This encodes CASSSPGTTDRKTQYF.

Many counts were recorded for this clone. The J gene is TRBJ1-4, the V gene TRBV5-6; maybe TRBD1 (6 bases). The CDR3 extends over 11 amino acids. The ends were cut back, 3 bases at V and 14 bases at J, with 11 bases in the middle. Per germline, CDR1 SGHDT and CDR2 YYEEEE. For the CDR3, the DNA is TGTGCCAGCAGCTGGGGGAGGGGGCTGTTTTTT. It encodes CASSWGRGLFF. The full variable domain, completed using reference TRBV5-6 and TRBJ1-4, is DAGVTQSPTHLIKTRGQQVTLRCSPKSGHDTVSWYQQALGQGPQFIFQYYEEEERQRGNFPDRFSGHQFPNYSSELNVNALLLGDSALYLCASSWGRGLFFGSGTQLSVL.

As regards this clone: Compared with germline, one end of the junction differs, possibly owing to a read error. The rearrangement uses TRBV3-1 and TRBJ2-2; 7 bases line up with TRBD2. Germline V gene data show CDR1 as LGHDT and CDR2 as YNNKEL (reference sequence). The CDR3 contains 18 residues. Here the CDR3 DNA reads TGTGCCAGCAGCCAAGGGTTGGGGAGGGGCCCTCCCACCGGGGAGCTGCTTTTT. Encoded protein: CASSQGLGRGPPTGELLF. The variable domain in full, completed from reference TRBV3-1 and TRBJ2-2, reads DTAVSQTPKYLVTQMGNDKSIKCEQNLGHDTMYWYKQDSKKFLKIMFSYNNKELIINETVPNRFSPKSPDKAHLNLHINSLELGDSAVYFCASSQGLGRGPPTGELLFGEGSRLTVL.

About this clone: This may be a read error, as it is one base from a much larger clone. The sample carries other DNA sequences with the same CDR3. The chain is built from TRBV18 and TRBJ2-3; TRBD2 agrees at 9 bases. In germline, CDR1 is KGHSH, CDR2 LQKENI. There are 15 residues in the CDR3. The CDR3, as DNA: TGTGCCAGTTCACCACGGACTAGCGAGTCAGATACGCAGTATTTT. Translation: CASSPRTSESDTQYF.

A remark on this clone: With a much larger clone just one base away, this may be a read error. Given the absence of the conserved phenylalanine or tryptophan at the CDR3 end, a read error is likely. The rearrangement links TRBV7-9 to TRBJ2-5; 8 nucleotides match TRBD1. The V segment lost 1 base and the J segment 3 bases; nucleotides outside the gene matches: 10. Per germline, CDR1 SEHNR and CDR2 FQNEAQ (reference sequence). The length of the CDR3 is 17 residues. The CDR3 sequence is CASSLGFRGLAEETQYL. The CDR3 nucleotides read TGTGCCAGCAGCTTAGGTTTCAGGGGGCTAGCCGAAGAGACCCAGTACCTC.

This clone is medium-sized (0.01 to 0.1%). This chain links TRBV6-4 with TRBJ2-2, with D possibly TRBD2 on 6 matching bases. CDR1 and CDR2 (germline): MRHNA, SNTAGT. The CDR3 runs 14 residues. The V end was cut by 4 bases, the J end by 4 bases, with 10 bases between. The CDR3: CASSVGGTTGELFF. CDR3 coding DNA: TGTGCCAGCAGTGTTGGAGGGACCACCGGGGAGCTGTTTTTT.

This clone is medium-sized (0.01 to 0.1%) in the sample. This sequence joins TRBV28 and TRBJ2-7; possibly TRBD2 for D (6 bases). Per germline, CDR1 MDHEN and CDR2 SYDVKM. V was cut by 3 bases and J by 3 bases, with 9 bases left in between. The CDR3 totals 13 residues. CDR3 sequence (DNA): TGTGCCAGCAGTTTGTCGGGAGTCTACGAGCAGTACTTC. It translates to CASSLSGVYEQYF. The whole variable domain, remainder taken from reference TRBV28 and TRBJ2-7, is DVKVTQSSRYLVKRTGEKVFLECVQDMDHENMFWYRQDPGLGLRLIYFSYDVKMKEKGDIPEGYSVSREKKERFSLILESASTNQTSMYLCASSLSGVYEQYFGPGTRLTVT.

In DNA, the CDR3 is TGTGCCAGCACCCCATTAGGGCACAGGGGCCTAGACAAAAACATTCAGTACTTC. This codes for CASTPLGHRGLDKNIQYF. V gene TRBV28 combines with J gene TRBJ2-4; 7 bases match TRBD1. CDR3 length: 18 residues. Germline CDR1 is MDHEN and CDR2 is SYDVKM. V was clipped by 7 bases and J by 3 bases; unmatched bases: 18.

As concerns this clone: This may arise from a read error, as a much more abundant clone is one base away. This chain connects TRBV4-3 to TRBJ2-5, with TRBD1 identical over 9 bases. CDR1 and CDR2 from the germline V gene are LGHNA and YSLEER. V was clipped by 4 bases and J by 5 bases; unmatched bases: 11. The CDR3 is 16 amino acids. CDR3 residues: CASSPDGWDREETQYF. The CDR3 region has the DNA TGCGCCAGCAGCCCCGATGGGTGGGACAGGGAGGAGACCCAGTACTTC.

For this clone: The CDR3 ends on some other residue instead of the conserved phenylalanine or tryptophan, so this is likely a read error. J is TRBJ1-2 and V is TRBV20-1; 11 bases are shared with TRBD1. CDR3 length equals 15 residues. Germline CDR1 DFQATT, CDR2 SNEGSKA (reference sequence). CDR3 bases: TGTAGTGCTAGTTTGGGACAGGGGGTAGACTATGGCTACACCATC. Translating it yields CSASLGQGVDYGYTI.

The chain is built from TRBV12-3 or TRBV12-4 and TRBJ2-1, with TRBD2 identical over 11 bases. The CDR3 loop spans 15 amino acids. V was clipped by 3 bases and J by 10 bases; unmatched bases: 8. CDR3 coding DNA: TGTGCCAGCAGTTTCACGACTAGCGGGAAGGGGGAGCAGTTCTTC. Translated, it gives CASSFTTSGKGEQFF.

This clone has ten or more counts. The rearrangement uses TRBV2 and TRBJ2-7; 15 nucleotides agree with TRBD2. Germline CDR1 SNHLY, CDR2 FYNNEI. The CDR3 totals 15 residues. V dropped 4 bases and J dropped 5; count of bases not matched to a gene: 3. The CDR3, as DNA: TGTGCCAGCAGTGCTAGGACTAGCGGGAGGGACGAGCAGTACTTC. Amino acid sequence: CASSARTSGRDEQYF.

This clone is termed medium-sized (0.01 to 0.1%). J is TRBJ1-1 and V is TRBV6-1; TRBD1 is a possible D gene (5 bases). CDR1 MNHNS and CDR2 SASEGT come from the germline V gene. The V end lost 6 bases, the J end lost 1 base, and 6 bases lay between the germline ends. The CDR3 sequence is 12 residues long. The CDR3 loop reads CASRRGNTEAFF. CDR3 DNA sequence: TGTGCCAGCAGGAGGGGGAACACTGAAGCTTTCTTT.

Many counts were recorded for this clone. The chain is built from TRBV7-3 and TRBJ2-2; unclear D gene. CDR3 length: 13 residues. Germline loops: CDR1 SGHTA, CDR2 FQGTGA. Trimming removed 4 bases from V and 3 bases from J, with 6 bases in between. CDR3 DNA: TGTGCCAGCAGCTCCCAGGACACCGGGGAGCTGTTTTTT. It translates to CASSSQDTGELFF.

Points on this clone: Given the absence of the conserved phenylalanine or tryptophan at the CDR3 end, a read error is likely. This chain links TRBV12-3 or TRBV12-4 with TRBJ2-1; D not certain. The ends were cut back, 5 bases at V and 0 bases at J, with 11 bases in the middle. There are 15 residues in the CDR3. The CDR3 is CASSPAAGSYNEQFS. In nucleotides, the CDR3 is TGTGCCAGCAGTCCTGCGGCAGGCTCCTACAATGAGCAGTTCTCC.

This clone is categorized as medium-sized. The chain has TRBV11-2 and TRBJ1-2; TRBD1 might be the D (5 bases). CDR1 and CDR2 from the germline V gene are SGHAT and FQNNGV. The CDR3 loop spans 13 amino acids. V gave up 5 bases and J gave up 8 bases, with 15 bases separating them. The CDR3, as DNA: TGTGCCAGCAGCCCCACAGGAGGTGACGGCTACACCTTC. It codes for CASSPTGGDGYTF. The full variable domain, its missing parts supplied by reference TRBV11-2 and TRBJ1-2, is EAGVAQSPRYKIIEKRQSVAFWCNPISGHATLYWYQQILGQGPKLLIQFQNNGVVDDSQLPKDRFSAERLKGVDSTLKIQPAKLEDSAVYLCASSPTGGDGYTFGSGTRLTVV.